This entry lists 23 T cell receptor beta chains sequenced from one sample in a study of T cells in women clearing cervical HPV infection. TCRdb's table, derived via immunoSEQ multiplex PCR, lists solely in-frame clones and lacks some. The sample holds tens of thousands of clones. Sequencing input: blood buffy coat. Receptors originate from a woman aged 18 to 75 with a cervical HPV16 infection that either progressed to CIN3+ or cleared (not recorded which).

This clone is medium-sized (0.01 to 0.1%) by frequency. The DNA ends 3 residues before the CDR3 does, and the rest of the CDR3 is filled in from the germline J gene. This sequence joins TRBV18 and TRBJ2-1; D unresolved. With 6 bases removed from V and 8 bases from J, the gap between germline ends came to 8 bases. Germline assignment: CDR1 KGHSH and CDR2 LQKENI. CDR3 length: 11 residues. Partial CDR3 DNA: TGTGCCAGCTCCCTCCTATATGAG. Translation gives CASSLLYE. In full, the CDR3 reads CASSLLYEQFF.

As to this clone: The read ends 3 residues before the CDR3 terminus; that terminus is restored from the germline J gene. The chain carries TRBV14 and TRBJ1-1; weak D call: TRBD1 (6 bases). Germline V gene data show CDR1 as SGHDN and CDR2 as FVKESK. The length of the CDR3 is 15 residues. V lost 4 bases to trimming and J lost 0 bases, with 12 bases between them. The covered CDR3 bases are TGTGCCAGCAGCCTTCCGGGACACTTGAACACTGAA. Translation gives CASSLPGHLNTE. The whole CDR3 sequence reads CASSLPGHLNTEAFF. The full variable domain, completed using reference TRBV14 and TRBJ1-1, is EAGVTQFPSHSVIEKGQTVTLRCDPISGHDNLYWYRRVMGKEIKFLLHFVKESKQDESGMPNNRFLAERTGGTYSTLKVQPAELEDSGVYFCASSLPGHLNTEAFFGQGTRLTVV.

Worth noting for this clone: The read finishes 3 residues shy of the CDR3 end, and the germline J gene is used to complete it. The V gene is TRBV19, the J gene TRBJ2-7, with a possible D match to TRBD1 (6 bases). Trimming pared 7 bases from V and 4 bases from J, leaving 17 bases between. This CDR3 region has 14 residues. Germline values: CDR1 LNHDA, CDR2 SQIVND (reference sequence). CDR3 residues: CASTRSGASYEQYF. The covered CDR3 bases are TGTGCCAGTACCCGATCAGGGGCCTCTTACGAG. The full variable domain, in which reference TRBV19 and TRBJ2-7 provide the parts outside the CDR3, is DGGITQSPKYLFRKEGQNVTLSCEQNLNHDAMYWYRQDPGQGLRLIYYSQIVNDFQKGDIAEGYSVSREKKESFPLTVTSAQKNPTAFYLCASTRSGASYEQYFGPGTRLTVT.

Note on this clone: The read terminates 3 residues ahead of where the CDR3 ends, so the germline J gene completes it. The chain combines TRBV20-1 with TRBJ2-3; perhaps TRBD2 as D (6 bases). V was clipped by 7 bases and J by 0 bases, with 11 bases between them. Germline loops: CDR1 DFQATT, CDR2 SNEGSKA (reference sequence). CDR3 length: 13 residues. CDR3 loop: CSVSGLSTDTQYF. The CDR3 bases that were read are TGCAGTGTTTCGGGACTGAGCACAGATACG.

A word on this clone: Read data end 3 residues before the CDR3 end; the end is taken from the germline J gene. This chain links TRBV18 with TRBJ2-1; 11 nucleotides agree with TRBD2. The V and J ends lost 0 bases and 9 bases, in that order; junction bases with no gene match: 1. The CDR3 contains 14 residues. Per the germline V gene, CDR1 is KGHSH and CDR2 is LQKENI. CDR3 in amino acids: CASSPPGTSGEQFF. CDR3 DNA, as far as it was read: TGTGCCAGCTCACCACCCGGGACTAGCGGTGAG. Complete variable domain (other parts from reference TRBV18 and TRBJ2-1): NAGVMQNPRHLVRRRGQEARLRCSPMKGHSHVYWYRQLPEEGLKFMVYLQKENIIDESGMPKERFSAEFPKEGPSILRIQQVVRGDSAAYFCASSPPGTSGEQFFGPGTRLTVL.

The sequenced part of the CDR3 DNA is TGCAGTGCTACACGAGCGGGGTACTACGAG. This encodes CSATRAGYYE. The complete CDR3 protein is CSATRAGYYEQYF. The chain is built from TRBV20-1 and TRBJ2-7; the match to TRBD2 covers 7 bases. Read data end 3 residues before the CDR3 end; the end is taken from the germline J gene. The germline CDR1 and CDR2 sequences are DFQATT and SNEGSKA (reference sequence). V lost 4 bases and J lost 3; bases outside the gene matches: 6. CDR3 length equals 13 residues.

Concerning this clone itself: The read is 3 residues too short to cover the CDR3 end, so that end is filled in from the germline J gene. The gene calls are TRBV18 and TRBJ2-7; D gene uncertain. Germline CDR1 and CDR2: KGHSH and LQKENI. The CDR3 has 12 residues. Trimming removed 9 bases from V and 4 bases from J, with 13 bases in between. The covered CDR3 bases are TGTGCCAGTAGGGTCGAGGATTACGAG. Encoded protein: CASRVEDYE. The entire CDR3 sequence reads CASRVEDYEQYF.

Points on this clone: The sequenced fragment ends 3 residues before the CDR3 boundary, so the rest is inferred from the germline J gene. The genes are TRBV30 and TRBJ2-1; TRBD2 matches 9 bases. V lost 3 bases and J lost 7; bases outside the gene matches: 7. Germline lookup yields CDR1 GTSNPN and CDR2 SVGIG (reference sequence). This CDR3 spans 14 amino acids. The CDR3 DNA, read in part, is TGTGCCTGGAGCACCAATAGCGGGAGTAATGAG. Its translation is CAWSTNSGSNE. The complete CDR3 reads CAWSTNSGSNEQFF.

The CDR3 DNA, read in part, is TGTGCCTGTGGGACTAGCGGCATCTACGAG. As protein: CACGTSGIYE. The whole CDR3 sequence is CACGTSGIYEQYF. This sequence joins TRBV30 and TRBJ2-7, with 11 bases that match TRBD2. Coverage ceases 3 residues before the CDR3 finishes, and the germline J gene fills in the end. The CDR3 contains 13 residues. V shed 6 bases, J shed 3 bases, and the junction held 4 bases outside the gene matches. Germline V lookup: CDR1 GTSNPN, CDR2 SVGIG (reference sequence).

CDR3 sequence reads: CSVGEQGSGRGRLYEQYF. Partial CDR3 DNA: TGCAGCGTTGGAGAACAGGGATCGGGGAGGGGACGGTTGTACGAG. The rearrangement joins TRBV29-1 to TRBJ2-7, with a tentative D call TRBD2 (7 bases). The read comes to an end 3 residues before the CDR3 does, leaving the germline J gene to fill in the end. Trimming took off 4 bases at V and 4 bases at J, with 29 bases between the two ends. CDR1 is SQVTM, CDR2 ANQGSEA, per germline. CDR3 size: 18 residues.

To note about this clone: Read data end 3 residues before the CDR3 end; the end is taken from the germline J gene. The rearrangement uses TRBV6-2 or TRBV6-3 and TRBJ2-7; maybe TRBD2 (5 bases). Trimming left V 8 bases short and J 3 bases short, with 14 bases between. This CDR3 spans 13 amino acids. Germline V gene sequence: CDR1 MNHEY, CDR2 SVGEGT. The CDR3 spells CASGFGRVYEQYF. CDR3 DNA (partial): TGTGCCAGCGGATTTGGGCGGGTCTACGAG.

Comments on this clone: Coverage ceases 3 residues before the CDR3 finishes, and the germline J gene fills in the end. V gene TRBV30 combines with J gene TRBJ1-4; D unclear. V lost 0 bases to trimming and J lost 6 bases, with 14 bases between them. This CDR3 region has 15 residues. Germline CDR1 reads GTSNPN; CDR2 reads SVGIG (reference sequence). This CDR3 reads CAWSVLGQVDEKLFF. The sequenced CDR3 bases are TGTGCCTGGAGTGTACTAGGGCAGGTTGATGAAAAA.

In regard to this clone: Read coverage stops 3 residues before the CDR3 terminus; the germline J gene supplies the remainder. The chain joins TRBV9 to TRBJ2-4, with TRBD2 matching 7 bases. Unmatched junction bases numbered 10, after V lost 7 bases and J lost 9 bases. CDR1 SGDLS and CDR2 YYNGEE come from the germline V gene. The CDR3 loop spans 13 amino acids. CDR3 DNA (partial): TGTGCCAGCTCAAACGGCGGGAGCGGCATT. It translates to CASSNGGSGI. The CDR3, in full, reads CASSNGGSGIQYF.

CDR3 region: CSAQGLAGVYEQYF. CDR3 DNA, as far as it was read: TGCAGTGCTCAGGGACTAGCGGGAGTCTACGAG. The chain combines TRBV20-1 with TRBJ2-7; 14 nucleotides align to TRBD2. The sequenced fragment ends 3 residues before the CDR3 boundary, so the rest is inferred from the germline J gene. Germline CDR1 is DFQATT and CDR2 is SNEGSKA (reference sequence). The V and J ends lost 5 bases and 3 bases, in that order; junction bases with no gene match: 3. The CDR3 is 14 residues long.

CDR3 amino acids: CAWSGPGATNEKLFF. The CDR3 DNA, read in part, is TGTGCCTGGAGTGGTCCGGGGGCAACTAATGAAAAA. The J gene is TRBJ1-4, the V gene TRBV30; the D gene is possibly TRBD1 (5 bases). Read sequence stops 3 residues before the CDR3 end, and the germline J gene provides the missing end. V lost 1 base and J lost 0, with 9 bases in between. Germline V gives CDR1 GTSNPN, CDR2 SVGIG (reference sequence). The CDR3 loop spans 15 amino acids.

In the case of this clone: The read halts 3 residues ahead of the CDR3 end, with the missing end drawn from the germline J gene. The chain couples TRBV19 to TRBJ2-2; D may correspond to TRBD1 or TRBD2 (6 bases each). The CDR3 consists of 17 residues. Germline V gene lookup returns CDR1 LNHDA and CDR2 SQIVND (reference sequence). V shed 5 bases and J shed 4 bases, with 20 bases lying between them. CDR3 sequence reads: CASSPRGGGIGTGELFF. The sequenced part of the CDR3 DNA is TGTGCCAGTAGTCCCCGAGGAGGGGGTATTGGCACCGGGGAG.

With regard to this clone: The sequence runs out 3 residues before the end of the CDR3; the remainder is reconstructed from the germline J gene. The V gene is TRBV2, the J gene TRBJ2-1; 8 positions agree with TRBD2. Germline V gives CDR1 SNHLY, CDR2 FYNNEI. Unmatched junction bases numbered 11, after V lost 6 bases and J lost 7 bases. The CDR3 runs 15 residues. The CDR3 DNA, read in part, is TGTGCCAGCAGGACTTGGACTAGCAGGCAGAATGAG. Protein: CASRTWTSRQNE. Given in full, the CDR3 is CASRTWTSRQNEQFF.

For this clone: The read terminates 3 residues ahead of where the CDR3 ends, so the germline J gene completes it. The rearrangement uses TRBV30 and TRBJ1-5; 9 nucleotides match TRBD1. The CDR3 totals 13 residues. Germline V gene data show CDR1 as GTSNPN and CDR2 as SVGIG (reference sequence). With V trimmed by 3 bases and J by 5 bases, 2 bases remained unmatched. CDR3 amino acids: CAWRDRGDQPQHF. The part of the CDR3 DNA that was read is TGTGCCTGGAGAGACAGGGGGGATCAGCCC. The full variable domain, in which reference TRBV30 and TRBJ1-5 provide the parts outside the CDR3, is SQTIHQWPATLVQPVGSPLSLECTVEGTSNPNLYWYRQAAGRGLQLLFYSVGIGQISSEVPQNLSASRPQDRQFILSSKKLLLSDSGFYLCAWRDRGDQPQHFGDGTRLSIL.

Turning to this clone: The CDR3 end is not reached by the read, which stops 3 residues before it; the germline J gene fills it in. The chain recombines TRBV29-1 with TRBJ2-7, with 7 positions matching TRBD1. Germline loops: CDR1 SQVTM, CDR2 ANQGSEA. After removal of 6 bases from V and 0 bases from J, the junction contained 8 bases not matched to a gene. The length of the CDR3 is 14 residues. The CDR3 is CSVETGDGSYEQYF. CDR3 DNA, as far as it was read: TGCAGCGTAGAAACAGGGGACGGCTCCTACGAG.

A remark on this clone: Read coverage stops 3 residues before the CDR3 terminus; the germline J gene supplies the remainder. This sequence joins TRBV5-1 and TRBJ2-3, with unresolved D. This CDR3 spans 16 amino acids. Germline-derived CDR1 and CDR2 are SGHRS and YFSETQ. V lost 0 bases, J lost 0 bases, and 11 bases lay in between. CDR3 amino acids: CASSLAAATSTDTQYF. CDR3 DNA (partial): TGCGCCAGCAGCTTGGCCGCCGCTACTAGCACAGATACG.

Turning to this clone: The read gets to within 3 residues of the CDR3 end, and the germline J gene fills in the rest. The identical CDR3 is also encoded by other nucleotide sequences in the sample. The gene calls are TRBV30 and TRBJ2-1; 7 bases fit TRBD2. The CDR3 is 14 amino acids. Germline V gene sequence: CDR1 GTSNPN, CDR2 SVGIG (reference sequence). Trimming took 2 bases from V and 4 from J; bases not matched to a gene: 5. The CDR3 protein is CAWSRAGVYNEQFF. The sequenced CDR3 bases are TGTGCCTGGAGTCGTGCGGGGGTTTACAATGAG.

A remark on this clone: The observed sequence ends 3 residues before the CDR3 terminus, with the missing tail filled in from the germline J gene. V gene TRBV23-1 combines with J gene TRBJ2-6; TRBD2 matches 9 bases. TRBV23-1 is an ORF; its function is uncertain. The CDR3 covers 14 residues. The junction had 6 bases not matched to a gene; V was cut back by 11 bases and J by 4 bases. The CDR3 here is CALRLAAGANVLTF. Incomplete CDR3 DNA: TGCGCCTTACGACTAGCGGCCGGGGCCAACGTC.

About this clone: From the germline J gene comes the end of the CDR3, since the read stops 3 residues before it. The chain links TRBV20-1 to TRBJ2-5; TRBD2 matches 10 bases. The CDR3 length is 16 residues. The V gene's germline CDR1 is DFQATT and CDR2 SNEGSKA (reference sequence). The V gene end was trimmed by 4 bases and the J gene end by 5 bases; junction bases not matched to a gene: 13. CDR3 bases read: TGCAGTGCTAAGAACCCAGCGGGAGGGCTCCGGGAGACC. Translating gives CSAKNPAGGLRET. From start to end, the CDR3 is CSAKNPAGGLRETQYF.